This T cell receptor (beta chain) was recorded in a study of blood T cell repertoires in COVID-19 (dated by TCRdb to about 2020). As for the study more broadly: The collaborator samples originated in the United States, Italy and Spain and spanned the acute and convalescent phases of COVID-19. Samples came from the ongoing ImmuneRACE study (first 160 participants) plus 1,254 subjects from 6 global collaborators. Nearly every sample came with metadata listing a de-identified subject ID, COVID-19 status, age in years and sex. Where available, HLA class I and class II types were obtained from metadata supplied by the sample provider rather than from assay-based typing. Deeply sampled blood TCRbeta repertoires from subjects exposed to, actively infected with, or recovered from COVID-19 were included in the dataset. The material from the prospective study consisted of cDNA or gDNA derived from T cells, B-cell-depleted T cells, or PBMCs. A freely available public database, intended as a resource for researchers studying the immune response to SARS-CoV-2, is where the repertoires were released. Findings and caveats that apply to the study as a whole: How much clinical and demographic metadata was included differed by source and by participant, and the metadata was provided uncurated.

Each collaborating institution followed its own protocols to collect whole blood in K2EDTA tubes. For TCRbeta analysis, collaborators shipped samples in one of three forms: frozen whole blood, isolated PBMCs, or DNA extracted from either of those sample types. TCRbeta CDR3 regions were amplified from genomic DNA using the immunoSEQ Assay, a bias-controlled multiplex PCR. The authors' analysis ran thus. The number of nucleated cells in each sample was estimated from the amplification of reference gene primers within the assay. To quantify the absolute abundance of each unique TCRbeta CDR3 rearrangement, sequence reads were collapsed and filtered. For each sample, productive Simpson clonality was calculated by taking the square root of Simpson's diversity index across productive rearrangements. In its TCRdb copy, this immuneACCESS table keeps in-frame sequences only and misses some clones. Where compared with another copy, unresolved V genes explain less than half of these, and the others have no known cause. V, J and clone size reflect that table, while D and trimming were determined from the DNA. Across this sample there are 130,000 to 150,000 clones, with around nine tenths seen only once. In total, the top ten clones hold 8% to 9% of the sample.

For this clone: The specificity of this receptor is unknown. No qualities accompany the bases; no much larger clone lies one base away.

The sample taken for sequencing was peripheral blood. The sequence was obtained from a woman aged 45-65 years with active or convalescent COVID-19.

At the DNA level, the sequence is TGTGCCAGCAGCTTTGACTTAGCGGGAGGGCCAGGGGAGACCCAGTACTTC. It translates to CASSFDLAGGPGETQYF. The chain joins TRBV6-2 or TRBV6-3 to TRBJ2-5; TRBD2 matches 11 bases in the middle. The CDR3 numbers 17 residues from cysteine through phenylalanine. Only the CDR3 portion is preserved as DNA: 51 bases, with reading frame beginning at the first base. V and J are trimmed by 6 bases and 5 bases, and the gene matches miss 14 bases of the junction. CDR1 and CDR2 (MNHEY, SVGEGT) derive from the germline V gene.